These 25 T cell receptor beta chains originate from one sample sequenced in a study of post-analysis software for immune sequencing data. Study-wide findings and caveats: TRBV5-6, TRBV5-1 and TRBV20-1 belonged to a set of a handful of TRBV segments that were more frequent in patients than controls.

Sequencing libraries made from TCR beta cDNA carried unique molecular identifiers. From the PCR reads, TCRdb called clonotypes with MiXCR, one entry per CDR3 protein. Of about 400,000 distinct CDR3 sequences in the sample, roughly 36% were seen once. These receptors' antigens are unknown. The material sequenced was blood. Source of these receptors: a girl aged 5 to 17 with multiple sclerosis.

The CDR3 sequence is CASSEGGTGGFYGYTF. The CDR3 nucleotides are TGTGCCAGCAGTGAAGGAGGGACAGGGGGCTTCTATGGCTACACCTTC. The V and J genes are TRBV25-1 and TRBJ1-2; 12 bases line up with TRBD1. The ends lost 2 bases at V and 4 bases at J; junction bases unmatched: 5. This CDR3 is built from 16 residues. Germline loops: CDR1 MGHDK, CDR2 SYGVNS.

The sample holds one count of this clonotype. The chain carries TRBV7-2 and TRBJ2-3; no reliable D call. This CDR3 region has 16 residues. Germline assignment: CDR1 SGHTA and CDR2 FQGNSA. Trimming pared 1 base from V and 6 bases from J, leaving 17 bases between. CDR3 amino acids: CASSLGTDSGWDTQYF. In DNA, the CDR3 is TGTGCCAGCAGCTTAGGAACAGATAGTGGCTGGGATACGCAGTATTTT.

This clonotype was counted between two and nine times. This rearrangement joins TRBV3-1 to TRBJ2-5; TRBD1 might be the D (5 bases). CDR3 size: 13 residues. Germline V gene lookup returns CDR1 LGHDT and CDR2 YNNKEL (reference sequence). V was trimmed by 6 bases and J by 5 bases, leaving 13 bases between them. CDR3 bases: TGTGCCAGCAGTCGTAGGGGTGTGGAGACCCAGTACTTC. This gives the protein CASSRRGVETQYF.

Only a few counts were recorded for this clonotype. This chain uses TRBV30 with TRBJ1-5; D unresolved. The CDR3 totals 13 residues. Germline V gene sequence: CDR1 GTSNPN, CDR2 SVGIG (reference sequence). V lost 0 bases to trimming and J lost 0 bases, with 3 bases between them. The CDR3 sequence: CAWSVGSNQPQHF. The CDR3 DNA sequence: TGTGCCTGGAGTGTAGGTAGCAATCAGCCCCAGCATTTT.

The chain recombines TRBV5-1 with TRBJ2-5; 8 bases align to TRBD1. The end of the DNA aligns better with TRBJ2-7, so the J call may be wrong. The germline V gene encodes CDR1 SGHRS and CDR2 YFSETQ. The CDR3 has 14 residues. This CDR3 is CASSRMGQDHEQYF. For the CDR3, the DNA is TGCGCCAGCAGCCGAATGGGACAGGACCACGAGCAGTACTTC.

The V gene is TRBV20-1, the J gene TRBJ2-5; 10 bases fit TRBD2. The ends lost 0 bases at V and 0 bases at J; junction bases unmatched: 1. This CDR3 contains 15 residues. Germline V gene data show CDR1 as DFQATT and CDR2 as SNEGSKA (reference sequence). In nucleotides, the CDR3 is TGCAGTGCTAGAGAACTAGCGGGGTACCAAGAGACCCAGTACTTC. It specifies CSARELAGYQETQYF.

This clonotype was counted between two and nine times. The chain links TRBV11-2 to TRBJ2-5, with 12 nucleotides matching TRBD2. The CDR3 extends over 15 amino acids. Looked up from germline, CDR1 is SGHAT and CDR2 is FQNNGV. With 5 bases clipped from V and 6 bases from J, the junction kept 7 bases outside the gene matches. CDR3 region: CASSKTSGGPKTQYF. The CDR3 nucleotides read TGTGCCAGCAGCAAGACTAGCGGGGGTCCAAAGACCCAGTACTTC. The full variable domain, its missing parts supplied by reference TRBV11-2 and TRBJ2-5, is EAGVAQSPRYKIIEKRQSVAFWCNPISGHATLYWYQQILGQGPKLLIQFQNNGVVDDSQLPKDRFSAERLKGVDSTLKIQPAKLEDSAVYLCASSKTSGGPKTQYFGPGTRLLVL.

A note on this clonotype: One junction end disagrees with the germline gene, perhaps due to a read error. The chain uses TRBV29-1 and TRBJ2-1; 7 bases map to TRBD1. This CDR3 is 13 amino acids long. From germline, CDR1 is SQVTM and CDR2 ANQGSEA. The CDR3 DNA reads TGCAGCGCTGCCGGGACAGCCTACAGTGAGCAGTTCTTC. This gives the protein CSAAGTAYSEQFF.

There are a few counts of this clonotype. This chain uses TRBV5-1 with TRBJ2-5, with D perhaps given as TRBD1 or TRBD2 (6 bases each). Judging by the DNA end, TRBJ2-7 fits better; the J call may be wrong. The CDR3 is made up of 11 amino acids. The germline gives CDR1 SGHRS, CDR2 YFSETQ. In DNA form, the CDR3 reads TGCGCCAGCACGGAGGGGGACGAGCAGTACTTC. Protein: CASTEGDEQYF.

CDR3 residues: CASRQSQQGRGGYTF. In DNA, the CDR3 is TGTGCCAGCAGACAAAGCCAGCAGGGACGGGGTGGCTACACCTTC. The chain joins TRBV12-3 or TRBV12-4 to TRBJ1-2, with a weak D call TRBD1 (5 bases). Between the trimmed V and J ends, which lost 6 bases and 7 bases, there was a span of 21 bases. This CDR3 is 15 amino acids long.

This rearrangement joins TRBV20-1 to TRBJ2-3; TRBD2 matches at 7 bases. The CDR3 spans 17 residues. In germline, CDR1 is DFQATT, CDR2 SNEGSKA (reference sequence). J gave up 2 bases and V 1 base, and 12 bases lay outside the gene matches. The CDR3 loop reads CSARARLAKTVTDTQYF. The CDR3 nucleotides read TGCAGTGCTAGAGCCAGACTAGCCAAAACCGTCACAGATACGCAGTATTTT.

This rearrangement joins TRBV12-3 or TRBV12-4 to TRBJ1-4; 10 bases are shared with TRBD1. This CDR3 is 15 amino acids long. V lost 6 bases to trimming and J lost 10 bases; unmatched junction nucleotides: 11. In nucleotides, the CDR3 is TGTGCCAGCAGCCCCCGGACAGGGGGAGGGGGAAAACTGTTTTTT. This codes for CASSPRTGGGGKLFF.

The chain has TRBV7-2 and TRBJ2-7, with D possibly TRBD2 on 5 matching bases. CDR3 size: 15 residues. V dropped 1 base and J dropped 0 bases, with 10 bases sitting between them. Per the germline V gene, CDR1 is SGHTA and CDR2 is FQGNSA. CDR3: CASSLGVAYSYEQYF. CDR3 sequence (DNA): TGTGCCAGCAGCTTAGGTGTAGCGTACTCCTACGAGCAGTACTTC.

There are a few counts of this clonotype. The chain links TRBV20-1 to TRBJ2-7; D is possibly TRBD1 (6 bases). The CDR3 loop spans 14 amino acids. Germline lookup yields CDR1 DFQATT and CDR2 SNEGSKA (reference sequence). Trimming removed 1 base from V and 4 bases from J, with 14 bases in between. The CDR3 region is CSARVTRGNYEQYF. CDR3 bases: TGCAGTGCTAGAGTCACCAGGGGTAATTACGAGCAGTACTTC.

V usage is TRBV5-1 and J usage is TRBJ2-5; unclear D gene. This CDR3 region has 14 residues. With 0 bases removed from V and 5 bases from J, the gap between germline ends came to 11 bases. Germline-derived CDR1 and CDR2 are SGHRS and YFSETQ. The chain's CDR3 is CASSLDPTVETQYF. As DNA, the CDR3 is TGCGCCAGCAGCTTGGATCCGACTGTGGAGACCCAGTACTTC.

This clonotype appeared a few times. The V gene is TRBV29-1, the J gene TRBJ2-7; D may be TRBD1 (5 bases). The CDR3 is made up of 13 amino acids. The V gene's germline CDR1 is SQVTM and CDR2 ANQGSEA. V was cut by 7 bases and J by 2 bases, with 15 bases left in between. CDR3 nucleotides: TGCAGCGCCCGTGGGGCAGATCCCTACGAGCAGTACTTC. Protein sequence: CSARGADPYEQYF.

The CDR3 here is CASSSGQGVQPQHF. In nucleotides, the CDR3 is TGTGCCAGCAGTTCGGGACAGGGCGTGCAGCCCCAGCATTTT. V usage is TRBV6-5 and J usage is TRBJ1-5; 9 bases line up with TRBD1. Germline V CDR1 and CDR2: MNHEY, SVGAGI. CDR3 length: 14 residues. The V and J ends lost 4 bases and 7 bases, in that order; junction bases with no gene match: 5.

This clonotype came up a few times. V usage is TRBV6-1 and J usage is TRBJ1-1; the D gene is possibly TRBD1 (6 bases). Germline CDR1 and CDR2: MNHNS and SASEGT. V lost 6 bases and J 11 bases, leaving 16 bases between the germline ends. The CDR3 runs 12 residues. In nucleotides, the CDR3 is TGTGCCAGCAGCTCCGGGACACCGGAGGCTTTCTTT. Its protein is CASSSGTPEAFF.

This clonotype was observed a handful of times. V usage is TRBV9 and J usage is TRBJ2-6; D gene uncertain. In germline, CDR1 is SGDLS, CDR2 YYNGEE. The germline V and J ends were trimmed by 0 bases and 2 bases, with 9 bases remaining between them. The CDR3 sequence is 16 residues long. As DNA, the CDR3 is TGTGCCAGCAGCGTAGAAGCTAGAGCTGGGGCCAACGTCCTGACTTTC. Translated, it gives CASSVEARAGANVLTF.

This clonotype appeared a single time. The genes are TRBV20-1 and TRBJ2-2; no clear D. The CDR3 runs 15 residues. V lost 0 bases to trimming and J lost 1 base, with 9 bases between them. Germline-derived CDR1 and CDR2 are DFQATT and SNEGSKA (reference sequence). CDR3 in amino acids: CSARDGQVNTGELFF. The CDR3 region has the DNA TGCAGTGCTAGAGATGGTCAAGTGAACACCGGGGAGCTGTTTTTT.

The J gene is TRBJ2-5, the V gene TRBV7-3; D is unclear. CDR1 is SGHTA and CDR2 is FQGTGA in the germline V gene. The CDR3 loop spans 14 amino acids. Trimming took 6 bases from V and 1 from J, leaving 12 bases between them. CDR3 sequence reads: CASSPDGAQETQYF. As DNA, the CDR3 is TGTGCCAGCAGTCCCGACGGAGCCCAAGAGACCCAGTACTTC.

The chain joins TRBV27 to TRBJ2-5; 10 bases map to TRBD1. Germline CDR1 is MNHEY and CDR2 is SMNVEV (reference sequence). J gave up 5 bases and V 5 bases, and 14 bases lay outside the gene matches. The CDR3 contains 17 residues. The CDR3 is CASSPKVPGQGMETQYF. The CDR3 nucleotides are TGTGCCAGCAGTCCCAAAGTACCGGGACAGGGGATGGAGACCCAGTACTTC.

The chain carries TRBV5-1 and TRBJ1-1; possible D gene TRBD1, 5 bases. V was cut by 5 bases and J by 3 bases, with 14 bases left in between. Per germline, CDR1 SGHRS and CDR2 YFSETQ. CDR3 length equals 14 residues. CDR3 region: CASSRGDGDTEAFF. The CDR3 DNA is TGCGCCAGCAGTAGGGGAGACGGTGACACTGAAGCTTTCTTT.

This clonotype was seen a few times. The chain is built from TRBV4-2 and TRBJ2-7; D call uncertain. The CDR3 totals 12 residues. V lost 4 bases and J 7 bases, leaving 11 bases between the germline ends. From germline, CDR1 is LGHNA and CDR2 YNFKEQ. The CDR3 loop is CASSRSSGEQYF. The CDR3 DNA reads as TGTGCCAGCAGCCGGTCCTCAGGAGAGCAGTACTTC.

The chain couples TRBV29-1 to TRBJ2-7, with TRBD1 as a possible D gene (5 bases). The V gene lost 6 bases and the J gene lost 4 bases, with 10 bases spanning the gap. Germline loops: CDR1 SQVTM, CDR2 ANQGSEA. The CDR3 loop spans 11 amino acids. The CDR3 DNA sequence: TGCAGCGTGGCTCGACAGTACGAGCAGTACTTC. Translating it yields CSVARQYEQYF.